The rows below give T cell receptor beta chains drawn from one sample of a study of regulatory T cells in long-lasting Graves disease. TCRdb reanalysed the multiplex PCR reads using MiXCR and keeps one entry per CDR3 protein. The table shows around 500,000 distinct CDR3 sequences, with roughly 14% occurring only once. These data were likewise used in another study, on T cells in Graves' hyperthyroidism and ophthalmopathy.

The material sequenced was peripheral blood mononuclear cells (PBMCs), taken at new diagnosis, from a patient treated with antithyroid drugs. These receptors were obtained from a man between 25 and 39 years old with Graves disease. Each CDR3 is given with its conserved first and last residue. Fields, in order: V gene, D gene, clone size, J gene, CDR3 protein, CDR3 DNA. D genes are given only for firm matches. Clone size appears in some rows only: once, few, many, or a class for an expanded clone.

>TRBV29-1|-|-|TRBJ1-3
CSVEGTGNTIYF
TGCAGCGTTGAGGGGACTGGAAACACCATATATTTT
>TRBV10-1|-|many|TRBJ2-7
CASSESAYGPYEQYF
TGCGCCAGCAGTGAGTCGGCATATGGGCCCTACGAGCAGTACTTC
>TRBV27|TRBD1|many|TRBJ1-4
CASSLRRGDEKLFF
TGTGCCAGCAGTTTACGCAGGGGGGATGAAAAACTGTTTTTT
>TRBV5-1|TRBD2|many|TRBJ2-1
CASSLGTSASYNEQFF
TGCGCCAGCAGCTTGGGGACTAGCGCCTCCTACAATGAGCAGTTCTTC
>TRBV12-3/TRBV12-4|-|-|TRBJ2-4
CASSFGSSEGIQYF
TGTGCCAGCAGTTTTGGATCTTCAGAGGGCATTCAGTACTTC
>TRBV5-1|TRBD1|many|TRBJ1-6
CASSQDRNSPLHF
TGCGCCAGCAGCCAGGACAGGAATTCACCCCTCCACTTT
>TRBV6-2/TRBV6-3|-|many|TRBJ2-4
CASRPSEWSDIQYF
TGTGCCAGCAGGCCCTCGGAATGGTCGGACATTCAGTACTTC
>TRBV20-1|-|many|TRBJ2-7
CSAGGGSYEQYF
TGCAGTGCTGGGGGCGGATCCTACGAGCAGTACTTC
>TRBV19|-|-|TRBJ1-5
CASSPLRQAGSNQPQHF
TGTGCCAGTAGTCCCCTCCGACAGGCAGGTAGCAATCAGCCCCAGCATTTT
>TRBV6-2/TRBV6-3|TRBD2|-|TRBJ2-7
CASSYGLAGAGEQYF
TGTGCCAGCAGTTACGGGCTAGCGGGAGCCGGAGAGCAGTACTTC
>TRBV9|-|few|TRBJ1-4
CASSVEAVNEKLFF
TGTGCCAGCAGCGTAGAGGCCGTTAATGAAAAACTGTTTTTT
>TRBV19|-|few|TRBJ1-1
CASSIESSGDEAFF
TGTGCCAGTAGTATAGAAAGTAGCGGGGACGAAGCTTTCTTT
>TRBV4-1|-|-|TRBJ2-1
CASSQDRLDKTEQFF
TGCGCCAGCAGCCAAGATCGACTAGACAAGACTGAGCAGTTCTTC
>TRBV20-1|-|many|TRBJ1-2
CSARPGYGYTF
TGCAGTGCTAGGCCAGGGTATGGCTACACCTTC
>TRBV7-2|-|many|TRBJ2-1
CASSSLNNEQFF
TGTGCCAGCAGCTCCCTGAACAATGAGCAGTTCTTC
>TRBV20-1|TRBD1|few|TRBJ1-2
CSARGRQGNYGYTF
TGCAGTGCTAGAGGTCGACAGGGGAACTATGGCTACACCTTC
>TRBV3-1|-|-|TRBJ1-3
CASSQDTLGSGNTIYF
TGTGCCAGCAGCCAAGATACCTTGGGGTCTGGAAACACCATATATTTT
>TRBV3-1|TRBD1|-|TRBJ1-1
CASSQGGQGKAFF
TGTGCCAGCAGCCAAGGGGGACAGGGCAAAGCTTTCTTT
>TRBV5-1|-|many|TRBJ1-1
CASSSGTDSGTEAFF
TGCGCCAGCAGCTCGGGAACGGACAGTGGCACTGAAGCTTTCTTT
>TRBV2|TRBD2|many|TRBJ2-7
CASSESVSGTRVEQYF
TGTGCCAGCAGTGAATCCGTCAGCGGGACCAGAGTTGAGCAGTACTTC
>TRBV20-1|-|-|TRBJ1-5
CSASYSLNQPQHF
TGCAGTGCCAGCTACAGCTTAAATCAGCCCCAGCATTTT
>TRBV27|-|many|TRBJ1-2
CASSASGEGYTF
TGTGCCAGCAGCGCCTCGGGAGAAGGCTACACCTTC
>TRBV5-1|-|-|TRBJ1-3
CASSLGGPYSGNTIYF
TGCGCCAGCAGCTTGGGGGGACCGTACTCTGGAAACACCATATATTTT
>TRBV2|-|many|TRBJ1-5
CASSDGNYQPQHF
TGTGCCAGCAGCGATGGGAATTATCAGCCCCAGCATTTT
>TRBV13|TRBD2|many|TRBJ2-7
CASSLLAGVDEQYF
TGTGCCAGCAGCCTACTAGCGGGAGTGGACGAGCAGTACTTC
>TRBV20-1|TRBD1|many|TRBJ2-7
CSARGLTGAYYEQYF
TGCAGTGCTAGAGGTTTGACAGGGGCTTATTACGAGCAGTACTTC
>TRBV5-1|TRBD2|many|TRBJ2-1
CASSPRTSGQGNNEQFF
TGCGCCAGCAGCCCCCGGACTAGCGGACAGGGAAACAATGAGCAGTTCTTC
>TRBV19|-|many|TRBJ1-2
CASSIRENYGYTF
TGTGCCAGTAGTATCAGGGAGAACTATGGCTACACCTTC
>TRBV2|-|many|TRBJ2-5
CASSGQETQYF
TGTGCCAGCTCAGGACAAGAGACCCAGTACTTC
>TRBV5-6|-|-|TRBJ1-2
CASNMKGTNYGYTF
TGTGCCAGCAACATGAAGGGCACAAACTATGGCTACACCTTC
>TRBV9|-|many|TRBJ1-2
CASSFGHGYTF
TGTGCCAGCAGTTTCGGGCATGGCTACACCTTC
>TRBV7-8|TRBD2|many|TRBJ2-2
CASSRALAGSRGELFF
TGTGCCAGCAGCCGAGCACTAGCGGGCAGCCGCGGGGAGCTGTTTTTT